This TCR beta chain was profiled in a study of neurological immune-mediated disorders. The cDNA was generated through 5'RACE incorporating 10-nucleotide random UMIs. TCRdb fed the 5' RACE reads into MiXCR, producing one record per CDR3 protein. The data show tens of thousands of distinct CDR3 sequences, with less than 11% seen just once and about 22% held by the top ten. Study-wide points: HTLV-1-associated myelopathy displayed the greatest TCR clonal expansion, and multiple sclerosis exhibited the smallest, lower than that of healthy controls.

This clonotype was observed many times. Its antigen is unknown. Sequencing used PBMCs. The TCR was taken from a woman aged 55-70 years with HTLV-1-associated myelopathy (HAM/TSP).

Here the CDR3 reads CATSRGDSSTQYF. For the CDR3, the DNA is TGTGCCACCAGCAGAGGGGACTCGTCAACGCAGTATTTT. J is TRBJ2-3 and V is TRBV15; D may be TRBD2 (6 bases). V was shortened by 1 base and J by 9 bases, with 11 bases between the two germline ends. Germline V gene data show CDR1 as LNHNV and CDR2 as YYDKDF (reference sequence). The CDR3 spans 13 residues.